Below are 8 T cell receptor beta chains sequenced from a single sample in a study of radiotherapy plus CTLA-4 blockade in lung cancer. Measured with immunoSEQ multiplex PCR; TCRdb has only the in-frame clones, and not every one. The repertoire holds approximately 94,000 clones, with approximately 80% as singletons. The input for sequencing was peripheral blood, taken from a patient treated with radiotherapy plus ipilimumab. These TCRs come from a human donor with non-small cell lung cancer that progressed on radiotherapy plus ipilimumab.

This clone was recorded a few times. The chain's CDR3 is CASSWVDEQYV. CDR3 nucleotides: TGCGCCAGCAGTTGGGTTGACGAGCAGTACGTC. V and J are TRBV10-1 and TRBJ2-7, with no clear D. Per germline, CDR1 WNHNN and CDR2 SYGVQD (reference sequence). The CDR3 totals 11 residues. The V and J ends lost 5 bases and 5 bases respectively, with 7 bases between them.

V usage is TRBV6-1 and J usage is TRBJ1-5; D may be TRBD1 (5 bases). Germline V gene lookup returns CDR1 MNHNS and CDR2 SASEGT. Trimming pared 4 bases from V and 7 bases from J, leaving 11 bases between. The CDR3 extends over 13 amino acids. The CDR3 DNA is TGTGCCAGCAGTGCTGGACACGGACAGCCCCAGCATTTT. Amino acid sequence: CASSAGHGQPQHF.

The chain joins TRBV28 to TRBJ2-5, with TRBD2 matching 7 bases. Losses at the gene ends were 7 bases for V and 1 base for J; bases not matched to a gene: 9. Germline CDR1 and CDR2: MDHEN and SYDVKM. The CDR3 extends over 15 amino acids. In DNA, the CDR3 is TGTGCCAGCACGATCGGTGGGAGGGGCCAAGAGACCCAGTACTTC. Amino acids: CASTIGGRGQETQYF.

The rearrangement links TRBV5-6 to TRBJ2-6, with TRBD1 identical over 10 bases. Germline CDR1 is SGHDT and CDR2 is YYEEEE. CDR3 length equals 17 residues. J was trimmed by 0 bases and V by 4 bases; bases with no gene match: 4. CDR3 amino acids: CASSTTGGFSGANVLTF. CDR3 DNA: TGTGCCAGCAGCACGACAGGGGGCTTCTCTGGGGCCAACGTCCTGACTTTC.

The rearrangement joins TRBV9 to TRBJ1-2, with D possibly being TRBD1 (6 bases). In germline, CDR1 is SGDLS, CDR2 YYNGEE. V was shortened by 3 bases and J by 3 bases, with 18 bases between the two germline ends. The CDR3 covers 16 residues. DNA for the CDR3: TGTGCCAGCAGCGCGTCCGGGACATCTTACTACTATGGCTACACCTTC. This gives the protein CASSASGTSYYYGYTF.

CDR3: CASRQPGLAGNTGELFF. The CDR3 nucleotides are TGCGCCAGCAGACAACCGGGACTAGCAGGGAACACCGGGGAGCTGTTTTTT. This chain connects TRBV5-1 to TRBJ2-2; 9 nucleotides align to TRBD2. Germline CDR1 is SGHRS and CDR2 is YFSETQ. The CDR3 runs to 17 residues. Losses at the gene ends were 5 bases for V and 1 base for J; bases not matched to a gene: 9.

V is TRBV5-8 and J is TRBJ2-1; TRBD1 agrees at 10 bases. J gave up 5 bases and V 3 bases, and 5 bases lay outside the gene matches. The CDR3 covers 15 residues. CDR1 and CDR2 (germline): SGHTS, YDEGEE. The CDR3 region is CASSSGTGEHNEQFF. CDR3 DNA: TGTGCCAGCAGCTCGGGGACAGGGGAGCACAATGAGCAGTTCTTC.

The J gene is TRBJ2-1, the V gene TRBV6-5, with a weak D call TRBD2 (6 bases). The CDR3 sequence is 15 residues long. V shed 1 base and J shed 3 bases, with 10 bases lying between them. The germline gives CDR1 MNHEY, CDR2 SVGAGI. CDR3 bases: TGTGCCAGCAGTTACTATAGCGGCAGCTACAATGAGCAGTTCTTC. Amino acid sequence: CASSYYSGSYNEQFF.